This T cell receptor beta chain was found in a study of blood T cell repertoires in COVID-19. Study-level background: PBMCs, B-cell-depleted T cells, or T cells were the source of the cDNA or gDNA that made up the material.

The protocol was immunoSEQ multiplex PCR, while the TCRdb copy is restricted to in-frame clones and leaves out a portion. The data hold about 80,000 clones, with approximately 80% observed a single time. The CDR3 is 15 amino acids. This chain connects TRBV21-1 to TRBJ2-1; TRBD2, the D gene given by the table, was not confirmed from the DNA. TRBV21-1 is deemed a pseudogene. The sequencing input was peripheral blood. The TCR sequence derives from a human donor in a cohort sampled during active COVID-19. DNA of the CDR3: TGTGCCAGCAGCAAAGCGGGGAGTTGGGACAATGAGCAGTTCTTC. It yields the protein CASSKAGSWDNEQFF.